This T cell receptor beta chain was found in a study of chemoradiotherapy in HPV16-positive cancers. Looking at the study overall: Functional T-cell assays on a couple of HPV16-positive patients' cells defined candidate HPV-specific clones and common TCR motifs.

Repertoires were sampled repeatedly during chemoradiotherapy. By sample fraction, this clone is medium-sized. Its antigen is unknown. Study-level points and caveats: Candidate HPV-specific clones and E7-related TCR motifs grew in tumor during treatment.

This CDR3 has 14 amino acids. Per the germline V gene, CDR1 is SEHNR and CDR2 is FQNEAQ (reference sequence). The V end lost 5 bases, the J end lost 7 bases, and 18 bases lay between the germline ends. TCRdb keeps only in-frame clones here, not all; method: immunoSEQ multiplex PCR. The sample has more than 10,000 clones, more than 70% seen once; the top ten hold under 8.5%. The specimen was taken from a patient who underwent chemoradiotherapy. This sequence joins TRBV7-9 and TRBJ2-7, with D perhaps matching TRBD2 (5 bases). The receptor was derived from a human donor with HPV-associated anogenital cancer. CDR3 region: CASSPARTSGEQYF. The CDR3 nucleotides read TGTGCCAGCAGCCCCGCCCGCACCTCGGGGGAGCAGTACTTC.